This TCR beta chain was recovered during a study of T-cell memory formation after mild COVID-19. The germline V gene has CDR1 MNHNS and CDR2 SASEGT. The CDR3 covers 15 residues. J gave up 6 bases and V 6 bases, and 7 bases lay outside the gene matches. The TCR alpha and TCR beta cDNA libraries, bearing sample barcodes and UMIs, were generated by 5'RACE using constant-segment primers. TCRdb re-analysed the 5' RACE reads in MiXCR, keeping a single row per CDR3 protein. The profile shows roughly 300,000 distinct CDR3 sequences, 15% to 20% of them singletons. The clonotype was recovered from a man younger than 35 who had mild COVID-19 (a few samples of this study predate the infection). Cell type and time point are not known. The rearrangement uses TRBV6-1 and TRBJ2-1; 11 bases agree with TRBD2. The sample was PBMCs or a T cell subset sorted from them (not recorded which). The CDR3 nucleotides are TGTGCCAGCAGGAAAGCAGGACTAGCGGGCAATGAGCAGTTCTTC. This codes for CASRKAGLAGNEQFF.